The entry below gives a single T cell receptor (beta chain) sequence along with its context. These data belong to a study of cytotoxic CD8 clonotypes in ibrutinib-treated CLL. Turning to the study itself: Mean per-sample yields comprised roughly 280,000 productive templates and 85,000 to 95,000 productive rearrangements.

Clones were sequenced by immunoSEQ multiplex PCR, and TCRdb holds only the in-frame ones, with some missing. The table shows 200,000 to 250,000 clones, with 60% to 75% occurring only once. The CDR3 has 15 amino acids. Looked up from germline, CDR1 is MNHNY and CDR2 is SVGAGI (reference sequence). V shed 0 bases, J shed 11 bases, and the junction held 9 bases outside the gene matches. The sample consisted of PBMCs, taken after 24 months of ibrutinib treatment. The sequence derives from a human donor with chronic lymphocytic leukemia. The rearrangement links TRBV6-6 to TRBJ1-5, with 8 bases aligning to TRBD1. The CDR3: CASSYSTTGGPAQHF. CDR3 nucleotides: TGTGCCAGCAGTTACTCGACCACAGGGGGTCCGGCCCAGCATTTT.